This T cell receptor beta chain was captured by sequencing in a study of shared clonotypes between healthy human individuals. Study findings and constraints: Sampling covered nothing but blood. Tissue TCR repertoires likely differ from those found in blood. Naive subsets generally exceeded memory subsets in estimated richness.

The CDR3 totals 16 residues. Germline V gene data show CDR1 as SGHTA and CDR2 as FQGNSA. Deletions cut 5 bases from V and 2 bases from J, with 19 bases between. Notes on this clone: Antigen: not known.

Every subset's genomic DNA went evenly onto several immunoSEQ plates. Clones were read by immunoSEQ multiplex PCR, and TCRdb kept only the in-frame ones, dropping some. The sample has over a million clones, over 95% seen once; the top ten hold about 1.2%. This clonotype was sampled from a man aged 25 to 45 in good health. The chain has TRBV7-2 and TRBJ2-7, with D perhaps TRBD2 (5 bases). Sample: naive CD4+ T cells sorted from blood. The subset denotes: CD45RA+ positively selected. This chain's CDR3 is CASSPNAGGLTYEQYF. In DNA, the CDR3 is TGTGCCAGCAGCCCGAATGCGGGCGGGCTAACCTACGAGCAGTACTTC.